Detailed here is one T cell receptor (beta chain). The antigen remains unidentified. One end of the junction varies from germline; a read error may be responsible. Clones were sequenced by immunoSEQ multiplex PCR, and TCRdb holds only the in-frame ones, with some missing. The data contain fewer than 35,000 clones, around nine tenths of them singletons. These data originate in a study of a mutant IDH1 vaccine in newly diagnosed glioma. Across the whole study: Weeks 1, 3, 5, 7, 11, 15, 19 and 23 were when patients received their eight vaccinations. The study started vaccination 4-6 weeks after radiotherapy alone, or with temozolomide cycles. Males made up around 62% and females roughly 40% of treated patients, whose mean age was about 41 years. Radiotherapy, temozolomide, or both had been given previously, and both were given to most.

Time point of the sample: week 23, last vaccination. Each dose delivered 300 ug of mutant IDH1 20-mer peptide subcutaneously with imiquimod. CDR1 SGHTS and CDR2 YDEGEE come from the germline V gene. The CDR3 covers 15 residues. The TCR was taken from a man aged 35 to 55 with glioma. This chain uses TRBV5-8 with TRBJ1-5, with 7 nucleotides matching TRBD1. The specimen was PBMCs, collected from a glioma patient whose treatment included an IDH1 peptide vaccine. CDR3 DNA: TGTGCCAGCAGTTTGGGACAGTATAGCAATCAGCCCCAGCATTTT. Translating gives CASSLGQYSNQPQHF.